This T cell receptor (beta chain) was profiled in a study of T cells in Graves' hyperthyroidism and ophthalmopathy. As for the study in general: Blood was drawn when the patient was first diagnosed and still untreated. General study findings and limits: Ophthalmopathy was identified by the model a median roughly 6.5 months ahead of onset. Most clonotypes that expanded in the thyroid above 0.001 also showed up in blood.

Researchers took RNA transcripts and amplified the TCR beta CDR3 regions from them. A set of HTBI primers served as the primers for a first-round RT-PCR of the TCR CDR3. MiXCR, applied by TCRdb to the multiplex PCR reads, yields one record per CDR3 protein. The sample yields about 290,000 distinct CDR3 sequences, approximately 13% seen once. CDR1 and CDR2 (germline): SGHTA, FQGNSA. The CDR3 runs to 14 residues. V gave up 6 bases and J gave up 6 bases; unmatched junction bases: 5. On this clonotype: Its antigen is currently unknown.

Graves' hyperthyroidism was deemed stable absent ophthalmopathy progression within 18 months. Sequencing input: blood. This receptor was taken from a woman between 40 and 55 years old with Graves' hyperthyroidism. The genes are TRBV7-2 and TRBJ1-6; TRBD1 matches 7 bases. CDR3 in DNA: TGTGCCAGCAGTTGGACAGGTGGTAATTCACCCCTCCACTTT. Its protein product is CASSWTGGNSPLHF.